One T cell receptor (beta chain) is described in this entry. This clone showed up just a few times. This clone's antigen is unknown. No base-level quality is on record; no much larger clone is a single base apart. Cut back by 7 bases and 1 base, the V and J ends lie 11 bases apart. CDR1 and CDR2 were assigned from the germline V gene (reference sequence) as MNHNY and SVGAGI. Including cysteine and phenylalanine, the CDR3 has 14 amino acids. Only the CDR3 part of the read is kept: 42 bases, read in frame from the first base. The cohort consisted of 666 healthy bone marrow donors. At the time of sampling, all cohort members were nominally healthy, though unrecorded immune exposures were likely present. The donor was CMV seronegative and belonged to the group of 320 or so seronegative cohort members. Each donor provided a peripheral blood sample, and peripheral blood mononuclear cells were used for TCR beta sequencing. Genomic DNA extraction from the blood cell samples was performed with the Qiagen DNeasy Blood Extraction Kit.

The method behind the library was the immunoSEQ multiplex PCR assay. The multiplex PCR relied on a mix of 60 forward primers for TCR Vbeta segments and 13 reverse primers for TCR Jbeta segments. The CDR3 region of rearranged TCR beta genes was amplified from genomic DNA by a multiplex PCR assay. The amplified TCR beta libraries were sequenced on the Illumina HiSeq System as 87-base-pair reads. The study's own analysis went as follows. Across the 500 to 850 repertoires, a later analysis counted approximately 83 million unique TCR beta chains, 8.5 million to 12 million of which were shared by at least two donors. To remove PCR and sequencing errors, raw reads were error-corrected and collapsed into unique sequences using a nearest-neighbor algorithm that merged closely related sequences. CDR3 sequences were aligned to IMGT reference sequences to assign V, D and J gene segments. Each retained sequence needed at least a six-nucleotide match to both a V gene segment and a J gene segment. Rearrangements were called productive when the CDR3 lacked stop codons and stayed in frame with V and J; all others were non-productive. CDR3 was defined according to IMGT convention as the region running from the second conserved V-encoded cysteine to the conserved J-encoded phenylalanine. The earlier analysis of about 560 of the donors excluded any sequence lacking an unambiguous match to a single V gene segment. An earlier analysis of approximately 590 of the donors classified V segments as functional when productive rearrangements were above 56.7% and as segregating when the standard deviation between donors was above 5%. A statistical classification framework was developed to diagnose cytomegalovirus status using the catalog of TCR beta chain sequences. In a later analysis, TCR nucleotide sequences were compared against IMGT/GENE-DB human TR gene sequences so that V and J genes could be assigned. The TCRdist pipeline was used in a later analysis to assign CDR3 sequences and most-parsimonious VDJ recombination scenarios. In a later analysis, each TCR beta chain was defined by its CDR3 amino acid sequence together with its V-gene family, and reads lacking a unique V-gene family were excluded. In a later analysis, approximately 640 highly shared, low-generation-probability nucleotide sequences were removed to address suspected cross-contamination and a sequencing artifact. For each public chain, a later analysis derived a clonal expansion index from normalized ranks of inferred template counts within each repertoire. In a later analysis, generation probabilities were computed using a VDJ recombination model fitted to out-of-frame rearrangements, and the results were checked against IGoR. In a later analysis, hypergeometric tests were used to score TCR-TCR, TCR-HLA and TCR-CMV co-occurrence, with a repertoire-size bias correction applied to TCR pairs. To estimate false discovery rates, a later analysis permuted the HLA or CMV assignments 20 times. In a later analysis, co-occurring TCRs were grouped using DBSCAN, with TCRdist sequence similarity added in when clustering inside HLA-allele-positive subsets. Repertoires with fewer than 30,000 or more than 120,000 public chains, plus five repertoires with anomalous nucleotide sharing, were excluded from co-occurrence clustering. TCRdb limited this immuneACCESS table to in-frame rearrangements with V and J called. A share of clones is missing; checked studies link under half to unresolved V genes, and the rest is unexplained. Clone size and V and J calls were adopted from that table, with D and trimming inferred from the DNA. Recorded for this sample are fewer than 150,000 clones; 65% to 80% of them occurred a single time. The top ten clonotypes cover 3% to 3.5% of the sample.

This sample is drawn from a study of cytomegalovirus exposure and HLA in healthy donors (dated by TCRdb to about 2017). For context, the study as a whole: According to an earlier analysis of several hundred of the donors, about 179 million T cells yielded 117 million unique TCR beta sequences and approximately 300 Gb of sequence data. Roughly 300 gigabases of sequencing data and around 90 million unique TCR sequences made up an early release that covered approximately 700 HLA-typed donors. Among the roughly 430 genotyped donors, approximately 82% belonged to the genetic ancestry cluster associated with self-reported Caucasian donors. The study was designed to test whether signatures of past pathogen exposure could be identified by cataloging public T cell receptors. Using immunosequencing, the study profiled T cell repertoires from some 670 subjects and related those repertoires to cytomegalovirus serostatus. In addition to the first cohort of around 670 subjects, a separate validation cohort of some 120 different subjects was used. High-throughput TCR immunosequencing, statistical association of individual TCRs with disease status, and machine learning were combined to predict cytomegalovirus infection status. In a later analysis, previously published TCR beta repertoires from more than 500 donors were re-analyzed and high-resolution HLA genotyping was added so that TCR occurrence patterns could be studied. Rather than using new phenotypic data, the later analysis identified candidate immune exposures from TCR beta sequences and from how often those sequences occurred across donors. An earlier analysis of 587 of the donors used high-throughput TCR beta sequencing to judge whether each TCR beta V gene segment behaved as functional or pseudogenic. Donor age, sex, ethnicity and CMV serostatus were compiled together with the repertoire data. A later genetic analysis used genome-wide SNP genotypes for about three fifths of the roughly 700 donors, treating that subset as a discovery cohort. Every discovery cohort repertoire had been produced on one sequencing platform. HLA typing covered class I and class II loci at four-digit resolution. Typing coverage differed by locus: A, B, C, DRB1 and DQB1 were typed in roughly 620-630 donors, DQA1 in approximately 520, DPA1 in nearly 610, and DPB1 in 400 to 490. Four to six DR-DQ haplotypes were handled as single units for association and clustering, since linkage in the cohort was strong. Across 398 genotyped donors of the cohort, an average of roughly 200,000 unique TCR beta nucleotide sequences per donor were sequenced, and approximately 19% of those sequences were non-productive.

Study-level results and caveats: A total of roughly 160 TCR beta chains were listed by the study as associated with cytomegalovirus. In vitro tests confirmed that a few of the cytomegalovirus-associated TCR beta chains recognize cytomegalovirus antigens. A group of highly shared sequence variants was considered likely to be a technical artifact of the sequencing pipeline. Linkage disequilibrium might explain the correlated functional status among segregating V segments, but an unknown experimental factor could not be excluded. In a later genetic analysis, fewer N-insertions in productive TCRs were reported among donors in an Asian-associated ancestry cluster than the approximately 670-donor mean. It was suggested by the authors that the approach could potentially be generalized to other disease states and immunological phenotypes. Strong co-occurrence of HLA alleles, especially DR and DQ, made assigning TCR associations to individual alleles difficult. In both the original and validation cohorts, the classifier was reported to diagnose cytomegalovirus status with high specificity and sensitivity. A later genetic analysis associated a missense DCLRE1C variant with V-gene and J-gene trimming of TCR beta chains, and an independent cohort replicated the association. Some IMGT-functional V segments, including TRBV6-2 and TRBV6-3, could not be told apart with the 87-base-pair reads, so those segments were excluded. A later analysis reported that several top co-occurrence clusters appeared linked to parvovirus B19, influenza, CMV and Epstein-Barr virus. The cohort was sequenced for TCR beta chains only, and without alpha or paired-chain data the features that could be detected were limited. About 17 rarely observed V segments, including chromosome 9 orphons, were excluded from the earlier analysis of some 590 of the donors because counts were too low. A further reported finding was that TCR beta sequences accurately predicted the HLA-A and HLA-B alleles for most subjects in the first cohort. According to a later analysis, TCR association rates differed among HLA loci, with DRB1 alleles showing the most associated TCRs and HLA-C alleles showing the fewest. According to a later analysis, most CMV-associated TCR beta chains appeared to be HLA-restricted, and the HLA associations seemed to be driven largely by CMV exposure. Sequencing depth was assumed to be roughly uniform across donors in the presence/absence analyses, though that assumption may not hold. Specific HLA alleles were associated with around 18,000 TCR beta sequences at a false discovery rate of 0.05 in a later analysis. Because HLA typing was unavailable for some donors at each locus, only the typed subset was used in association tests. In an earlier analysis of 587 of the donors, most TCR beta V segments appeared in productive rearrangements about 87% or about 30% of the time, broadly matching IMGT annotations. Across donors, most TCR sequences were observed very rarely, whereas some public TCRs were present in many individuals. Compared with equally common non-associated chains, HLA-associated TCR beta chains in a later analysis were more clonally expanded and had lower generation probabilities. For the cohort, immune exposure information was limited to CMV serostatus.

This TCR was sampled from a man aged 35 to 55 in good health and CMV-seronegative. The sequencing input was PBMCs. The sequence is built from TRBV6-6 and TRBJ2-1; the D gene is possibly TRBD2, with 5 bases matching. The bases are TGTGCCAGCACTAGCCTAGGGTCCTACAATGAGCAGTTCTTC. It encodes CASTSLGSYNEQFF.